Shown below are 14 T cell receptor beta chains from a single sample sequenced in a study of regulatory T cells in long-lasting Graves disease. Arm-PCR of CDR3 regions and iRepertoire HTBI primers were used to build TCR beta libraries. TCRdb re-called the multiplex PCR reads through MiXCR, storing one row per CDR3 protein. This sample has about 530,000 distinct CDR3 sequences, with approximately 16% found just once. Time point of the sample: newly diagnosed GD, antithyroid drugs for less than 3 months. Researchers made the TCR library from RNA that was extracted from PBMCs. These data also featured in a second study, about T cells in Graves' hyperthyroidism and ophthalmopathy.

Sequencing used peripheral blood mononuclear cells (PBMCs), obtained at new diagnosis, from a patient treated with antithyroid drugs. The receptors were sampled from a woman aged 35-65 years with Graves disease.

The DNA for the CDR3 is TGTGCCAGCAGCCCGAACCGGGCTACGCAGTATTTT. Translated, it gives CASSPNRATQYF. The chain recombines TRBV2 with TRBJ2-3; D is ambiguous. From germline, CDR1 is SNHLY and CDR2 FYNNEI. This CDR3 has 12 residues. Trimming stripped 6 bases from V and 8 bases from J, with 12 bases between.

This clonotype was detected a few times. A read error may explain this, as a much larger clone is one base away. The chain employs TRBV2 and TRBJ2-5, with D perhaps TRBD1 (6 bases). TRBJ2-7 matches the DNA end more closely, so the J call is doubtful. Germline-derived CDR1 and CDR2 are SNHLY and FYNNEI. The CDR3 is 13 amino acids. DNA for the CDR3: TGTGCCAGCAGTGTCACAGGGATCTACGAGCAGTACTTC. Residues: CASSVTGIYEQYF.

The CDR3 region is CASSPGTGTGTDTQYF. In DNA, the CDR3 is TGCGCCAGCAGCCCCGGCACCGGGACAGGGACAGATACGCAGTATTTT. The J gene is TRBJ2-3, the V gene TRBV4-1, with 9 bases lining up with TRBD1. V was pared by 4 bases and J by 3 bases, with 8 bases of the junction left unmatched. CDR3 length equals 16 residues. The germline V gene has CDR1 MGHRA and CDR2 YSYEKL.

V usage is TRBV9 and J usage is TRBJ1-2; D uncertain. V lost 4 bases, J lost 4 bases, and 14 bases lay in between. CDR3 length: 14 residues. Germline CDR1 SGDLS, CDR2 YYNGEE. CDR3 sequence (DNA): TGTGCCAGCAGCCCCCGGGGAGAGTCCTATGGCTACACCTTC. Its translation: CASSPRGESYGYTF.

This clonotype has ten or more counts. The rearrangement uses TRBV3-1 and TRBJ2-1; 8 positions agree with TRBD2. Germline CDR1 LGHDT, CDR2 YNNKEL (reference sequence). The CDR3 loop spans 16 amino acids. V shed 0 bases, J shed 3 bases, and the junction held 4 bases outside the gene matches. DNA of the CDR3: TGTGCCAGCAGCCAAGATACGGGGGGGCTCTACAATGAGCAGTTCTTC. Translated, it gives CASSQDTGGLYNEQFF.

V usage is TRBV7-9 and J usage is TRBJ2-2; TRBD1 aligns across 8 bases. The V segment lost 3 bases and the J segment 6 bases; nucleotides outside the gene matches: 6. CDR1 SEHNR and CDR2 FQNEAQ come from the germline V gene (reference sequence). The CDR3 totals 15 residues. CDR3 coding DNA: TGTGCCAGCAGCTTCACAGGGGGATACGCCGGGGAGCTGTTTTTT. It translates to CASSFTGGYAGELFF.

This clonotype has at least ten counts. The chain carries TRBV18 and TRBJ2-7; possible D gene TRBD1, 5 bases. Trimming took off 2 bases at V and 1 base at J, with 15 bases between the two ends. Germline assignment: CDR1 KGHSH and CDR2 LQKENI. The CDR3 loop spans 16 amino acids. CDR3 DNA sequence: TGTGCCAGCTCACCATCTTTGGCAGGGAAGTCCTACGAGCAGTACTTC. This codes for CASSPSLAGKSYEQYF. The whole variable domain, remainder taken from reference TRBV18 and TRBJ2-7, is NAGVMQNPRHLVRRRGQEARLRCSPMKGHSHVYWYRQLPEEGLKFMVYLQKENIIDESGMPKERFSAEFPKEGPSILRIQQVVRGDSAAYFCASSPSLAGKSYEQYFGPGTRLTVT.

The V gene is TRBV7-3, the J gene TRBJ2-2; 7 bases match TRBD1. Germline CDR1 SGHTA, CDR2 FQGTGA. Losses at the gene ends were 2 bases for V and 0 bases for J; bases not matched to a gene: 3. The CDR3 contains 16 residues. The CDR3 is CASSLGQGANTGELFF. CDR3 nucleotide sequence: TGTGCCAGCAGCTTAGGTCAGGGGGCGAACACCGGGGAGCTGTTTTTT.

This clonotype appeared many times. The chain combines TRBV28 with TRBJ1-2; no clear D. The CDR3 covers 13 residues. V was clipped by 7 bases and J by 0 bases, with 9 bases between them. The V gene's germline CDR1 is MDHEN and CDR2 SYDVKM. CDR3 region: CASTSPANYGYTF. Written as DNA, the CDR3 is TGTGCCAGCACCTCACCAGCTAACTATGGCTACACCTTC.

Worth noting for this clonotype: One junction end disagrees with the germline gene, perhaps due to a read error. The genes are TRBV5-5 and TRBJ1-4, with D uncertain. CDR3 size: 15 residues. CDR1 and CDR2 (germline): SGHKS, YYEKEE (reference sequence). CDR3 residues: CASSWTATTNEKLVF. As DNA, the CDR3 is TGTGCCAGCAGCTGGACGGCAACAACTAATGAAAAACTGGTTTTT.

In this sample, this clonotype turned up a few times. Here the CDR3 reads CAWSWGEEKLFF. The CDR3 DNA follows: TGTGCCTGGAGCTGGGGGGAGGAAAAACTGTTTTTT. The V and J genes are TRBV30 and TRBJ1-4; maybe TRBD1 (5 bases). The germline V gene encodes CDR1 GTSNPN and CDR2 SVGIG (reference sequence). The CDR3 covers 12 residues. Trimming took off 3 bases at V and 8 bases at J, with 10 bases between the two ends. The variable domain in full, with the rest retrieved from reference TRBV30 and TRBJ1-4, is SQTIHQWPATLVQPVGSPLSLECTVEGTSNPNLYWYRQAAGRGLQLLFYSVGIGQISSEVPQNLSASRPQDRQFILSSKKLLLSDSGFYLCAWSWGEEKLFFGSGTQLSVL.

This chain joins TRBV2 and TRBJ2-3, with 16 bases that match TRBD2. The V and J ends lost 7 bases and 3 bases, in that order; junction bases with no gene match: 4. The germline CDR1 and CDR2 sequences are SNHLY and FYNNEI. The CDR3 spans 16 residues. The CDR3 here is CASTGTSGGATDTQYF. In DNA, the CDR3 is TGTGCCAGCACCGGGACTAGCGGGGGGGCAACAGATACGCAGTATTTT.

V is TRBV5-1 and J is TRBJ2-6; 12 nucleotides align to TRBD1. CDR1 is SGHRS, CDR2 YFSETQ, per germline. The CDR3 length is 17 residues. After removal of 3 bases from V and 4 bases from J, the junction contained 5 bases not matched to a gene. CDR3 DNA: TGCGCCAGCAGCTGGGACAGGGGGCTAGCCGGGGCCAACGTCCTGACTTTC. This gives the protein CASSWDRGLAGANVLTF. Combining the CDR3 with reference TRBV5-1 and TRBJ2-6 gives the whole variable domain KAGVTQTPRYLIKTRGQQVTLSCSPISGHRSVSWYQQTPGQGLQFLFEYFSETQRNKGNFPGRFSGRQFSNSRSEMNVSTLELGDSALYLCASSWDRGLAGANVLTFGAGSRLTVL.

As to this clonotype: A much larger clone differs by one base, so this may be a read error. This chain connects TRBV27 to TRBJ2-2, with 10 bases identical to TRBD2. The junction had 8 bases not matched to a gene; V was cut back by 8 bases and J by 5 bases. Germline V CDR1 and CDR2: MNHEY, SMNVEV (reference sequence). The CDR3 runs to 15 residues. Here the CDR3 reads CASRSGGTRTGELFF. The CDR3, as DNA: TGTGCCAGCCGTAGCGGGGGGACCCGTACCGGGGAGCTGTTTTTT.